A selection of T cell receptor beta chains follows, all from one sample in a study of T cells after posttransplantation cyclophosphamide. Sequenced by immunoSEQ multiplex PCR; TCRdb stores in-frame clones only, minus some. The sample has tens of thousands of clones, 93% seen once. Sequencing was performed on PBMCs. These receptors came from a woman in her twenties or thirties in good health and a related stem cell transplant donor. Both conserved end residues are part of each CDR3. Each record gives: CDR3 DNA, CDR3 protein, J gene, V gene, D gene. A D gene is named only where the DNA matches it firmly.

CDR3nt: TGTGCCAGCAGCCACGTGGACTCCTCTGGAAACACCATATATTTT
CDR3aa: CASSHVDSSGNTIYF
j_gene: TRBJ1-3
v_gene: TRBV4-2
d_gene: -

CDR3nt: TGTGCCAGCAGCTCCCCTTTTGGCTCTGGAAACACCATATATTTT
CDR3aa: CASSSPFGSGNTIYF
j_gene: TRBJ1-3
v_gene: TRBV28
d_gene: -

CDR3nt: TGTGCCATCAGTGAGTCGACCACTGAAGCTTTCTTT
CDR3aa: CAISESTTEAFF
j_gene: TRBJ1-1
v_gene: TRBV10-3
d_gene: -

CDR3nt: TGTGCCAGTACCCGAAGCGGGGTCTATGGCTACACCTTC
CDR3aa: CASTRSGVYGYTF
j_gene: TRBJ1-2
v_gene: TRBV19
d_gene: -

CDR3nt: TGTGCCAGCTCACCCGAGAGGGTTGCCACCGGGGAGCTGTTTTTT
CDR3aa: CASSPERVATGELFF
j_gene: TRBJ2-2
v_gene: TRBV18
d_gene: -

CDR3nt: TGTGCCAGCAGCCAGCCACCCTCCCGACAGGGAAGTAATTCACCCCTCCACTTT
CDR3aa: CASSQPPSRQGSNSPLHF
j_gene: TRBJ1-6
v_gene: TRBV14
d_gene: TRBD1

CDR3nt: TGTGCCAGCAGCTCGGACAGGGCTGGGGCCAACGTCCTGACTTTC
CDR3aa: CASSSDRAGANVLTF
j_gene: TRBJ2-6
v_gene: TRBV7-2
d_gene: TRBD1

CDR3nt: TGTGCCAGTTCACCCGGTCGGGAAAAACTGTTTTTT
CDR3aa: CASSPGREKLFF
j_gene: TRBJ1-4
v_gene: TRBV10-3
d_gene: -

CDR3nt: TGTGCCAGCAGCGGCGGGGGTCAAGAGACCCAATACTTC
CDR3aa: CASSGGGQETQYF
j_gene: TRBJ2-5
v_gene: TRBV7-2
d_gene: TRBD2

CDR3nt: TGTGCCAGCAGCCTCGGAGGAGATTCTGGAAACACCATATATTTT
CDR3aa: CASSLGGDSGNTIYF
j_gene: TRBJ1-3
v_gene: TRBV7-2
d_gene: -

CDR3nt: TGTGCCAGCAGCTTGGGCGGGGGGGCCGGACTAGGAAACATTCAGTACTTC
CDR3aa: CASSLGGGAGLGNIQYF
j_gene: TRBJ2-4
v_gene: TRBV5-4
d_gene: TRBD2

CDR3nt: TGTGCCAGCCCAATTAGCGGGGGGGGACGCAAGAACGAGCAGTACTTC
CDR3aa: CASPISGGGRKNEQYF
j_gene: TRBJ2-7
v_gene: TRBV7-8
d_gene: TRBD2

CDR3nt: TGTGCCACCACTAGCGGGGGGGCAGATACGCAGTATTTT
CDR3aa: CATTSGGADTQYF
j_gene: TRBJ2-3
v_gene: TRBV2
d_gene: TRBD2

CDR3nt: TGTGCCAGCAGCTTAGCTGGGTCGACCGGCAATGAGCAGTTCTTC
CDR3aa: CASSLAGSTGNEQFF
j_gene: TRBJ2-1
v_gene: TRBV7-3
d_gene: -

CDR3nt: TGTGCCAGCAGTCCTATTTCCGGCAGGGTCGGAAACATTCAGTACTTC
CDR3aa: CASSPISGRVGNIQYF
j_gene: TRBJ2-4
v_gene: TRBV28
d_gene: -

CDR3nt: TGTGCCAGCAGCATGTACCAGGGGGTCGCCTACGAGCAGTACTTC
CDR3aa: CASSMYQGVAYEQYF
j_gene: TRBJ2-7
v_gene: TRBV5-5
d_gene: TRBD1

CDR3nt: TGTGCCAGCAGGGACAGGGAATATTCACCCCTCCACTTT
CDR3aa: CASRDREYSPLHF
j_gene: TRBJ1-6
v_gene: TRBV2
d_gene: TRBD1

CDR3nt: TGTGCCAGCAGCCGGGGGAATGAGCAGTTCTTC
CDR3aa: CASSRGNEQFF
j_gene: TRBJ2-1
v_gene: TRBV14
d_gene: -

CDR3nt: TGTGCCAGCAGTTACCTCGACCGGTCCTACGAGCAGTACTTC
CDR3aa: CASSYLDRSYEQYF
j_gene: TRBJ2-7
v_gene: TRBV6-5
d_gene: -

CDR3nt: TGTGCCAGCTCACCACCGATGAGACAAGGTTTTGAAAAACTGTTTTTT
CDR3aa: CASSPPMRQGFEKLFF
j_gene: TRBJ1-4
v_gene: TRBV18
d_gene: -

CDR3nt: TGTGCCAGCAGCGCAAGCGGGAGGCATGAGCAGTTCTTC
CDR3aa: CASSASGRHEQFF
j_gene: TRBJ2-1
v_gene: TRBV4-2
d_gene: TRBD2

CDR3nt: TGTGCCAGCAGTTACTCGTGGGGCACTGAAGCTTTCTTT
CDR3aa: CASSYSWGTEAFF
j_gene: TRBJ1-1
v_gene: TRBV6-6
d_gene: -

CDR3nt: TGTGCCAGCAAGAGGGTCCCCTCCTACAATGAGCAGTTCTTC
CDR3aa: CASKRVPSYNEQFF
j_gene: TRBJ2-1
v_gene: TRBV2
d_gene: -

CDR3nt: TGTGCCAGCAGTTTACTTCCGGGAACCGGGGAGCTGTTTTTT
CDR3aa: CASSLLPGTGELFF
j_gene: TRBJ2-2
v_gene: TRBV27
d_gene: -

CDR3nt: TGTGCCTCTATGGGGGTGAGCTCTGGAAACACCATATATTTT
CDR3aa: CASMGVSSGNTIYF
j_gene: TRBJ1-3
v_gene: TRBV7-9
d_gene: -

CDR3nt: TGTGCCAGCAGTACACAATCAACAGGGGAGGATGGCTACACCTTC
CDR3aa: CASSTQSTGEDGYTF
j_gene: TRBJ1-2
v_gene: TRBV28
d_gene: TRBD1